This T cell receptor beta chain comes out of a study of neurological immune-mediated disorders. 5'RACE with 10-nucleotide random UMIs generated the cDNA. TCRdb re-derived calls from the 5' RACE reads in MiXCR, one entry per CDR3 protein. The data contain 45,000 to 65,000 distinct CDR3 sequences, 4.2% of them singletons. Points on this clonotype: Antigen specificity is unknown. A read error is possible here, since a much larger clone lies one base away.

Study observations and caveats: Grouping of repertoires by phylogeny put those of 18 of 34 multiple sclerosis patients into a single related-CDR3 cluster, a possible signature. None of the CDR3 amino acid sequences of expanded clones recurred across subjects, suggesting private repertoires in all groups. The greatest TCR clonal expansion appeared in HTLV-1-associated myelopathy and the smallest, falling below healthy controls, in multiple sclerosis.

The CDR3 runs 14 residues. Trimming took 1 base from V and 4 from J, leaving 10 bases between them. The TCR comes from a man aged 50 or older with multiple sclerosis. The chain combines TRBV12-3 or TRBV12-4 with TRBJ1-2; a possible D gene is TRBD1 (6 bases). The sample comprised PBMCs. CDR3 in amino acids: CASSLGTGTYGYTF. CDR3 coding DNA: TGTGCCAGCAGTTTAGGAACAGGGACCTATGGCTACACCTTC.